The 18 T cell receptor beta chains below all came from one sample that was sequenced in a study of cytomegalovirus exposure and HLA in healthy donors. The table came from immunoSEQ multiplex PCR; TCRdb's copy has only in-frame clones and leaves some out. The sample consists of approximately 200,000 clones, more than 75% of them appearing once. Sequenced: PBMCs. The receptors stem from a man aged 18 to 35 in good health and CMV-seropositive.

The chain employs TRBV5-1 and TRBJ2-1; D gene ambiguous. The CDR3 has 12 residues. Trimming took 0 bases from V and 7 from J, leaving 5 bases between them. CDR1 is SGHRS and CDR2 is YFSETQ in the germline V gene. The CDR3: CASSLDLNEQFF. As DNA, the CDR3 is TGCGCCAGCAGCTTGGACTTAAATGAGCAGTTCTTC.

The chain carries TRBV12-5 and TRBJ2-3, with D perhaps matching TRBD2 (6 bases). This CDR3 region has 14 residues. V was shortened by 5 bases and J by 6 bases, with 15 bases between the two germline ends. Germline CDR1 and CDR2: LGHNT and FRNRAP. The CDR3 is CASGKGSRGDTQYF. The CDR3 DNA follows: TGTGCTAGTGGTAAAGGGAGCCGGGGGGATACGCAGTATTTT.

The V call is TRBV18, the J call TRBJ2-1, with 9 bases identical to TRBD2. This CDR3 is 15 amino acids long. J was trimmed by 6 bases and V by 2 bases; bases with no gene match: 5. The germline gives CDR1 KGHSH, CDR2 LQKENI. The CDR3 bases are TGTGCCAGCTCACCAAACGGGCGGGAGGGCAATGAGCAGTTCTTC. Translated: CASSPNGREGNEQFF.

V gene TRBV30 combines with J gene TRBJ2-2, with TRBD2 identical over 8 bases. The germline CDR1 and CDR2 sequences are GTSNPN and SVGIG (reference sequence). V was pared by 8 bases and J by 2 bases, with 4 bases of the junction left unmatched. The CDR3 totals 13 residues. In DNA form, the CDR3 reads TGTGCCCGGACTAGCTCTAACACCGGGGAGCTGTTTTTT. This gives the protein CARTSSNTGELFF. Full variable domain (outside the CDR3, taken from reference TRBV30 and TRBJ2-2): SQTIHQWPATLVQPVGSPLSLECTVEGTSNPNLYWYRQAAGRGLQLLFYSVGIGQISSEVPQNLSASRPQDRQFILSSKKLLLSDSGFYLCARTSSNTGELFFGEGSRLTVL.

The chain uses TRBV6-1 and TRBJ1-5; 10 positions match TRBD1. The V gene's germline CDR1 is MNHNS and CDR2 SASEGT. V shed 7 bases and J 4 bases; nucleotides not matched to a gene: 7. The CDR3 consists of 15 residues. For the CDR3, the DNA is TGTGCCAGCACCCTGACAGGGGGCACAAATCAGCCCCAGCATTTT. Translation: CASTLTGGTNQPQHF.

The chain uses TRBV27 and TRBJ2-7; no clear D gene. The CDR3 is 12 residues long. The germline gives CDR1 MNHEY, CDR2 SMNVEV (reference sequence). Trimming stripped 3 bases from V and 7 bases from J, with 10 bases between. CDR3 region: CASSFPGGEQYF. CDR3 nucleotides: TGTGCCAGCAGTTTCCCGGGTGGGGAGCAGTACTTC.

This chain joins TRBV28 and TRBJ2-3; tentative D call: TRBD1 (6 bases). This CDR3 has 16 amino acids. Trimming took 7 bases from V and 2 from J, leaving 19 bases between them. Germline CDR1 reads MDHEN; CDR2 reads SYDVKM. The CDR3 reads CASTPRGAGITDTQYF. Written as DNA, the CDR3 is TGTGCCAGCACCCCCAGGGGCGCAGGAATCACAGATACGCAGTATTTT.

The V and J genes are TRBV2 and TRBJ2-5; 13 positions match TRBD2. CDR3 length: 15 amino acids. Losses at the gene ends were 8 bases for V and 5 bases for J; bases not matched to a gene: 8. Germline V gives CDR1 SNHLY, CDR2 FYNNEI. CDR3 coding DNA: TGTGCCAGCGGGGGGACTAGCGGGATGCGGGAGACCCAGTACTTC. It codes for CASGGTSGMRETQYF.

The rearrangement joins TRBV11-2 to TRBJ2-2; no firm D call. V lost 5 bases, J lost 5 bases, and 9 bases lay in between. The CDR3 is 13 residues long. Per germline, CDR1 SGHAT and CDR2 FQNNGV. This CDR3 reads CASSPELTGELFF. CDR3 nucleotides: TGTGCCAGCAGCCCCGAGTTAACCGGGGAGCTGTTTTTT. Drawing the rest from reference TRBV11-2 and TRBJ2-2, the complete variable domain is EAGVAQSPRYKIIEKRQSVAFWCNPISGHATLYWYQQILGQGPKLLIQFQNNGVVDDSQLPKDRFSAERLKGVDSTLKIQPAKLEDSAVYLCASSPELTGELFFGEGSRLTVL.

This clone has just one count. The chain joins TRBV7-2 to TRBJ2-7; D not resolved. The V gene lost 1 base and the J gene lost 0 bases, with 7 bases spanning the gap. This CDR3 contains 14 residues. The V gene's germline CDR1 is SGHTA and CDR2 FQGNSA. The chain's CDR3 is CASSLGAISYEQYF. The CDR3 DNA is TGTGCCAGCAGCTTAGGTGCGATCTCCTACGAGCAGTACTTC.

The V and J genes are TRBV30 and TRBJ1-4; D not certain. V was clipped by 0 bases and J by 0 bases, with 8 bases between them. The CDR3 covers 15 residues. Per the germline V gene, CDR1 is GTSNPN and CDR2 is SVGIG (reference sequence). The CDR3 DNA follows: TGTGCCTGGAGTGTACAACCTCCAACTAATGAAAAACTGTTTTTT. It translates to CAWSVQPPTNEKLFF.

The chain has TRBV6-1 and TRBJ2-5; 7 bases are a match to TRBD2. V shed 11 bases, J shed 7 bases, and the junction held 7 bases outside the gene matches. Germline-derived CDR1 and CDR2 are MNHNS and SASEGT. The CDR3 spans 11 residues. The CDR3 loop is CASAWGGTQYF. DNA for the CDR3: TGTGCCTCAGCTTGGGGGGGGACCCAGTACTTC.

V usage is TRBV5-6 and J usage is TRBJ1-1; 9 positions agree with TRBD1. CDR1 SGHDT and CDR2 YYEEEE come from the germline V gene. There are 15 residues in the CDR3. V shed 4 bases, J shed 3 bases, and the junction held 7 bases outside the gene matches. The DNA of the CDR3 is TGTGCCAGCAGCCCCCCGGGACAGGGTTACACTGAAGCTTTCTTT. The encoded protein is CASSPPGQGYTEAFF.

The V gene is TRBV25-1, the J gene TRBJ2-6, with 8 bases matching TRBD1. V trimming: 6 bases; J trimming: 2 bases; junction bases outside the gene matches: 3. The CDR3 has 15 residues. CDR1 and CDR2 from the germline V gene are MGHDK and SYGVNS. The CDR3 nucleotides are TGTGCCAGCAGCCCGGACAGGGCTGGGGCCAACGTCCTGACTTTC. Amino acids: CASSPDRAGANVLTF.

J is TRBJ1-3 and V is TRBV27, with TRBD1 as a possible D gene (5 bases). This CDR3 region has 16 residues. Looked up from germline, CDR1 is MNHEY and CDR2 is SMNVEV (reference sequence). Trimming pared 5 bases from V and 0 bases from J, leaving 14 bases between. In DNA form, the CDR3 reads TGTGCCAGCAGTCCTAATTCAGGGATCTCTGGAAACACCATATATTTT. Residues: CASSPNSGISGNTIYF.

Only a few counts were recorded for this clone. This chain joins TRBV5-5 and TRBJ2-3; D gene ambiguous. The CDR3 loop spans 15 amino acids. Germline V gene data show CDR1 as SGHKS and CDR2 as YYEKEE (reference sequence). Trimming took 4 bases from V and 1 from J, leaving 13 bases between them. Here the CDR3 reads CASSPVGVGTDTQYF. The DNA of the CDR3 is TGTGCCAGCAGCCCCGTGGGCGTCGGCACAGATACGCAGTATTTT.

The gene calls are TRBV5-4 and TRBJ2-1, with D possibly being TRBD2 (5 bases). CDR1 and CDR2 (germline): SGHNT, YYREEE (reference sequence). V was pared by 6 bases and J by 7 bases, with 17 bases between. The CDR3 is 14 residues long. CDR3 residues: CASNPGTGWNEQFF. CDR3 nucleotide sequence: TGTGCCAGCAACCCGGGAACCGGTTGGAATGAGCAGTTCTTC. The whole variable domain, filled in from reference TRBV5-4 and TRBJ2-1, reads ETGVTQSPTHLIKTRGQQVTLRCSSQSGHNTVSWYQQALGQGPQFIFQYYREEENGRGNFPPRFSGLQFPNYSSELNVNALELDDSALYLCASNPGTGWNEQFFGPGTRLTVL.

The rearrangement joins TRBV11-3 to TRBJ2-1; D unresolved. The CDR3 is made up of 15 amino acids. CDR1 SGHNT and CDR2 YENEEA come from the germline V gene. V gave up 4 bases and J gave up 0 bases, with 10 bases separating them. The CDR3 region is CASSSRWSSYNEQFF. CDR3 nucleotides: TGTGCCAGCAGCTCCAGATGGAGCTCCTACAATGAGCAGTTCTTC.